One T cell receptor (beta chain) is described in this entry. Its antigen is still unknown. This PCR relied on a set of 60 Vbeta primers and 13 Jbeta primers. Generated by immunoSEQ multiplex PCR, the TCRdb table keeps only in-frame clones and is missing some. The table shows 70,000 to 95,000 clones, with 78% occurring only once. Germline CDR1 is SGHDT and CDR2 is YYEEEE. The CDR3 is made up of 14 amino acids. The V end was cut by 2 bases, the J end by 4 bases, with 9 bases between. The data were taken from a study of cytomegalovirus exposure and HLA in healthy donors. Notes on the study in general: The authors excluded some V segments, including TRBV6-2 and TRBV6-3, as indistinguishable.

Input material: PBMCs. V and J are TRBV5-6 and TRBJ2-2; the D is unclear. This clonotype was obtained from a man aged 40-49 years in good health and CMV-seronegative. CDR3 DNA sequence: TGTGCCAGCAGCTTCCAGGCGATCACCGGGGAGCTGTTTTTT. Translation: CASSFQAITGELFF.